A single sample gave rise to the 17 T cell receptor beta chains below, sequenced in a study of molecular identifiers for immune sequencing clone quantification. MiXCR, applied by TCRdb to the PCR reads, yields one record per CDR3 protein. The table includes tens of thousands of distinct CDR3 sequences, less than 20% detected once. Sequencing was performed on naive CD8+ T cells from blood, with Jurkat cell RNA spiked in. Indicated subset: FACS-sorted CD8+CD4-CCR7+CD45RA+ naive T cells. The source is a human donor in good health. Some libraries in this study had Jurkat cell RNA spiked in.

For this clonotype: The conserved phenylalanine or tryptophan is not found at the CDR3 terminus, so this likely reflects a read error. It is unclear where the CDR3 begins or ends on the DNA, so no DNA is shown, and the CDR3 is as TCRdb lists it. The gene calls are TRBV29-1 and TRBJ2-3; no DNA check was done on the table's D call, TRBD1. CDR1 SQVTM and CDR2 ANQGSEA come from the germline V gene. The CDR3 has 15 residues if both end residues are counted. The CDR3 sequence is CSAVVRGLAADTQYS.

This clonotype was seen ten or more times. The chain uses TRBV29-1 and TRBJ2-1; 9 nucleotides match TRBD2. The CDR3 covers 14 residues. CDR1 is SQVTM, CDR2 ANQGSEA, per germline. J gave up 6 bases and V 6 bases, and 9 bases lay outside the gene matches. The CDR3 reads CSVNPGLAGNEQFF. In DNA, the CDR3 is TGCAGCGTGAATCCGGGACTAGCAGGCAATGAGCAGTTCTTC.

This clonotype was recorded many times. CDR3 bases: TGTGCCAGCAGCTTAGCGTTGCGGGAGCCGTACAATGAGCAGTTCTTC. Its translation is CASSLALREPYNEQFF. The chain has TRBV7-9 and TRBJ2-1; 7 bases map to TRBD2. Trimming took 0 bases from V and 4 from J; bases not matched to a gene: 6. The CDR3 sequence is 16 residues long. Germline values: CDR1 SEHNR, CDR2 FQNEAQ (reference sequence).

Many counts were recorded for this clonotype. The chain has TRBV14 and TRBJ2-5, with D uncertain. The CDR3 runs to 13 residues. Looked up from germline, CDR1 is SGHDN and CDR2 is FVKESK. Trimming removed 4 bases from V and 1 base from J, with 7 bases in between. The CDR3: CASSRMSQETQYF. CDR3 in DNA: TGTGCCAGCAGCCGTATGAGCCAAGAGACCCAGTACTTC.

As regards this clonotype: A much more abundant neighbour one base away suggests this may be a read error. This chain joins TRBV4-1 and TRBJ2-1; tentative D call: TRBD2 (6 bases). This CDR3 comprises 15 residues. CDR1 is MGHRA and CDR2 is YSYEKL in the germline V gene. CDR3 sequence reads: CASSQDGTVINEQSF. The CDR3 coding sequence is TGCGCCAGCAGCCAAGATGGGACTGTAATCAATGAGCAGTCCTTC.

This clonotype was recorded many times. The chain carries TRBV2 and TRBJ2-3; 7 bases fit TRBD2. There are 18 residues in the CDR3. V lost 8 bases to trimming and J lost 0 bases; unmatched junction nucleotides: 17. Looked up from germline, CDR1 is SNHLY and CDR2 is FYNNEI. The CDR3 region has the DNA TGTGCCAGCTTATGGGCGGCGGGAGATACCCCCAGCACAGATACGCAGTATTTT. The encoded protein is CASLWAAGDTPSTDTQYF.

The chain recombines TRBV27 with TRBJ1-5; D is undetermined. Germline values: CDR1 MNHEY, CDR2 SMNVEV (reference sequence). There are 14 residues in the CDR3. V was cut by 0 bases and J by 7 bases, with 10 bases left in between. The CDR3 loop is CASSLSPGWQPQHF. Written as DNA, the CDR3 is TGTGCCAGCAGTTTATCTCCGGGTTGGCAGCCCCAGCATTTT.

The table lists this clonotype with many counts. The V and J genes are TRBV4-2 and TRBJ2-1; D is unclear. Germline V gene data show CDR1 as LGHNA and CDR2 as YNFKEQ. CDR3 length equals 15 residues. With 4 bases removed from V and 8 bases from J, the gap between germline ends came to 18 bases. CDR3 coding DNA: TGTGCCAGCAGCCGTGAGCTCTATAGTGACTATGAGCAGTTCTTC. Protein sequence: CASSRELYSDYEQFF.

There are many counts of this clonotype. V gene TRBV4-1 combines with J gene TRBJ2-3; 8 bases map to TRBD1. The V segment lost 0 bases and the J segment 3 bases; nucleotides outside the gene matches: 8. Germline V gene sequence: CDR1 MGHRA, CDR2 YSYEKL. The CDR3 is made up of 17 amino acids. The CDR3 protein is CASSQDPRGRITDTQYF. The CDR3, as DNA: TGCGCCAGCAGCCAAGACCCCAGGGGGCGCATTACAGATACGCAGTATTTT.

This clonotype was observed a few times. This sequence may be a read error, since a much larger clone differs from it by one base. The chain recombines TRBV4-2 with TRBJ1-5; possibly TRBD1 for D (5 bases). CDR3 length: 14 residues. Germline assignment: CDR1 LGHNA and CDR2 YNFKEQ. Written as DNA, the CDR3 is TGTGCCAGCAGCCAGTTTGACAGCAATCGGCCCCAGCATTTT. Translation: CASSQFDSNRPQHF.

CDR3 coding DNA: TGTGCCAGCCGCACTCGGGGCGCAGGCTACGAGCAGTACTTC. Translation: CASRTRGAGYEQYF. The chain has TRBV11-3 and TRBJ2-7, with D possibly being TRBD1 or TRBD2 (5 bases each). In germline, CDR1 is SGHNT, CDR2 YENEEA. V lost 8 bases and J lost 3, with 17 bases in between. The CDR3 is made up of 14 amino acids.

In this sample, this clonotype turned up many times. The chain links TRBV27 to TRBJ1-2, with unresolved D. Germline lookup yields CDR1 MNHEY and CDR2 SMNVEV (reference sequence). Trimming shortened V by 2 bases and J by 7 bases, and 14 bases separated the two germline ends. This CDR3 spans 14 amino acids. The CDR3 loop is CASSLGFGVAGYTF. CDR3 coding DNA: TGTGCCAGCAGTTTAGGGTTCGGGGTTGCTGGCTACACCTTC.

This clonotype was counted only a few times. The gene calls are TRBV18 and TRBJ2-1; weak D call: TRBD2 (6 bases). V was trimmed by 0 bases and J by 6 bases, leaving 12 bases between them. Germline assignment: CDR1 KGHSH and CDR2 LQKENI. CDR3 length: 15 residues. DNA for the CDR3: TGTGCCAGCTCACCACCGTCTAGCGTGATCAATGAGCAGTTCTTC. Translation: CASSPPSSVINEQFF.

This clonotype was seen at least ten times. The chain uses TRBV4-3 and TRBJ1-2; D is ambiguous. The CDR3 is made up of 15 amino acids. Trimming stripped 0 bases from V and 4 bases from J, with 12 bases between. Germline assignment: CDR1 LGHNA and CDR2 YSLEER. The CDR3 DNA sequence: TGCGCCAGCAGCCAAGATGGGTTTCGGCGCTATGGCTACACCTTC. It codes for CASSQDGFRRYGYTF.

The chain employs TRBV5-1 and TRBJ2-1; D may match TRBD1 or TRBD2 (5 bases each). V gave up 0 bases and J gave up 5 bases, with 18 bases separating them. The CDR3 runs to 17 residues. Per the germline V gene, CDR1 is SGHRS and CDR2 is YFSETQ. The DNA for the CDR3 is TGCGCCAGCAGCTTGGTTTCCGTGCAGGGAGTCAACAATGAGCAGTTCTTC. Protein sequence: CASSLVSVQGVNNEQFF.

V is TRBV7-9 and J is TRBJ1-4; D is ambiguous. Germline V gene data show CDR1 as SEHNR and CDR2 as FQNEAQ (reference sequence). The CDR3 extends over 16 amino acids. Trimming shortened V by 4 bases and J by 2 bases, and 14 bases separated the two germline ends. CDR3 coding DNA: TGTGCCAGCAGCTCTAGATCCTTCCCCACTAATGAAAAACTGTTTTTT. Amino acid sequence: CASSSRSFPTNEKLFF. Together with reference TRBV7-9 and TRBJ1-4, the CDR3 gives the full variable domain: DTGVSQNPRHKITKRGQNVTFRCDPISEHNRLYWYRQTLGQGPEFLTYFQNEAQLEKSRLLSDRFSAERPKGSFSTLEIQRTEQGDSAMYLCASSSRSFPTNEKLFFGSGTQLSVL.

This clonotype was detected many times. This sequence joins TRBV6-6 and TRBJ2-1, with TRBD2 identical over 8 bases. The CDR3 is 14 residues long. In germline, CDR1 is MNHNY, CDR2 SVGAGI (reference sequence). V lost 1 base to trimming and J lost 8 bases; unmatched junction nucleotides: 4. CDR3 DNA sequence: TGTGCCAGCAGTTACTTTCAACTAGCGGATGAGCAGTTCTTC. It yields the protein CASSYFQLADEQFF.